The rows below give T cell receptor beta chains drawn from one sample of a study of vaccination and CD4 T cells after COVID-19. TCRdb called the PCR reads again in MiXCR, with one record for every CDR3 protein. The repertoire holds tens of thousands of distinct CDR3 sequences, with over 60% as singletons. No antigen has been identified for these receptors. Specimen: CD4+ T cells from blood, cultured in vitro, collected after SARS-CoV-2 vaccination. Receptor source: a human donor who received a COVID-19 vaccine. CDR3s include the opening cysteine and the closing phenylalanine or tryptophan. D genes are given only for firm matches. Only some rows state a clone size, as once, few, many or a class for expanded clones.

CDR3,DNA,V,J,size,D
CASSEGRSSNQPQHF,TGTGCCAGCAGTGAGGGAAGGTCCAGCAATCAGCCCCAGCATTTT,TRBV2,TRBJ1-5,-,-
CSAQGQGGYEQYF,TGCAGTGCCCAGGGACAGGGGGGGTACGAGCAGTACTTC,TRBV20-1,TRBJ2-7,-,TRBD1
CAPEASNYEQYF,TGTGCCCCTGAGGCCTCAAACTACGAGCAGTACTTC,TRBV24-1,TRBJ2-7,-,-
CASSKRQGGGTDTQYF,TGTGCCAGTAGTAAGAGACAGGGAGGGGGCACAGATACGCAGTATTTT,TRBV19,TRBJ2-3,-,-
CASSWTSGGAYEQYF,TGCGCCAGCAGCTGGACTAGCGGGGGGGCCTACGAGCAGTACTTC,TRBV5-1,TRBJ2-7,-,TRBD2
CASSPQPGSAVTQYF,TGTGCCAGCAGTCCCCAGCCAGGGTCAGCAGTTACGCAGTATTTT,TRBV6-1,TRBJ2-3,-,-
CATSRGGGMGLETQYF,TGTGCCACCAGCAGGGGGGGGGGAATGGGTCTGGAGACCCAGTACTTC,TRBV15,TRBJ2-5,-,TRBD2
CASSEQQGYTEAFF,TGTGCCAGCAGTGAGCAGCAGGGGTACACTGAAGCTTTCTTT,TRBV2,TRBJ1-1,-,-
CASSVLAGGREQYF,TGTGCCAGCAGCGTACTAGCGGGGGGCAGGGAGCAGTACTTC,TRBV7-9,TRBJ2-7,-,TRBD2
CASSPGRKETQYF,TGTGCCAGCAGCCCAGGACGGAAAGAGACCCAGTACTTC,TRBV7-2,TRBJ2-5,-,-
CASSLSGQGRETQYF,TGTGCCAGCAGCTTAAGTGGACAGGGGAGAGAGACCCAGTACTTC,TRBV7-3,TRBJ2-5,few,TRBD1
CASSLNAAYEQYF,TGTGCCAGTAGTCTCAATGCGGCCTACGAGCAGTACTTC,TRBV19,TRBJ2-7,-,-
CAISDIPGQLNSPLHF,TGTGCCATCAGTGATATCCCGGGACAGCTCAATTCACCCCTCCACTTT,TRBV10-3,TRBJ1-6,-,TRBD1